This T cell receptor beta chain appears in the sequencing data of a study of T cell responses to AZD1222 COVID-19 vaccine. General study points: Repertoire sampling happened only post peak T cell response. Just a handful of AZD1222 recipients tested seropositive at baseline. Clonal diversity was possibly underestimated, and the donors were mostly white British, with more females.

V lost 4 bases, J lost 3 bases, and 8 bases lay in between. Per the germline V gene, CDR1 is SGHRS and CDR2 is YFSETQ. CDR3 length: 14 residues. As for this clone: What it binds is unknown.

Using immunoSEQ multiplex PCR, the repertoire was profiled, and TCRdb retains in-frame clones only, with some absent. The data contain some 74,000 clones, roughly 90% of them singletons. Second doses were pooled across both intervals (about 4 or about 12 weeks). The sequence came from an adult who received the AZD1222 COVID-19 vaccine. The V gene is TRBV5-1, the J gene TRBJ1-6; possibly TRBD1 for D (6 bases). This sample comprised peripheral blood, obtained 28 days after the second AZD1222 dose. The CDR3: CASSPDSYNSPLHF. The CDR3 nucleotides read TGCGCCAGCAGCCCGGACAGCTATAATTCACCCCTCCACTTT.